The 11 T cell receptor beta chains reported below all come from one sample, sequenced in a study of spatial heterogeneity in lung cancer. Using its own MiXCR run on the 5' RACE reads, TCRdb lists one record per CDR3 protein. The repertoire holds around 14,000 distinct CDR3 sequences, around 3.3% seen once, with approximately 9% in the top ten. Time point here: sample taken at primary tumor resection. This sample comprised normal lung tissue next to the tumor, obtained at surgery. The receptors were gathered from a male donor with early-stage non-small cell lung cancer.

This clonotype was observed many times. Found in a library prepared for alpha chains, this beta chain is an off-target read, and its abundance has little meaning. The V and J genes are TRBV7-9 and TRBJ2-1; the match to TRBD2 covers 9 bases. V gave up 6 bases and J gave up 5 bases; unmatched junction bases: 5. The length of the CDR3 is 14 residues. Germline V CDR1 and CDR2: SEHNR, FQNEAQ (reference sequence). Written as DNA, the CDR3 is TGTGCCAGCAGTCCTAGCGGGAACGACAATGAGCAGTTCTTC. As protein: CASSPSGNDNEQFF.

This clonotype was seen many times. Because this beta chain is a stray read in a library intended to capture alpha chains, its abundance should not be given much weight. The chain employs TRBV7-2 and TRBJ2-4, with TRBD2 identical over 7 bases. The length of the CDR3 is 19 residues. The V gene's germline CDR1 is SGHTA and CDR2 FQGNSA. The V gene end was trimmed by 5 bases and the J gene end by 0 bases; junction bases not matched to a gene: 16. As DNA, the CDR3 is TGTGCCAGCAGCGTTCTTCTAGCGGACCGCCGACTAGCCAAAAACATTCAGTACTTC. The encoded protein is CASSVLLADRRLAKNIQYF.

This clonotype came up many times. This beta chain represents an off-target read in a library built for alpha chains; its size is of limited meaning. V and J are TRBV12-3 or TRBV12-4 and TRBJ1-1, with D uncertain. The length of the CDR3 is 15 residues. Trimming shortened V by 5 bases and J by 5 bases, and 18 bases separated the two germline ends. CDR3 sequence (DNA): TGTGCCAGCAGTCAGCGGGGTGCTAGTTGGACTGAAGCTTTCTTT. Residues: CASSQRGASWTEAFF.

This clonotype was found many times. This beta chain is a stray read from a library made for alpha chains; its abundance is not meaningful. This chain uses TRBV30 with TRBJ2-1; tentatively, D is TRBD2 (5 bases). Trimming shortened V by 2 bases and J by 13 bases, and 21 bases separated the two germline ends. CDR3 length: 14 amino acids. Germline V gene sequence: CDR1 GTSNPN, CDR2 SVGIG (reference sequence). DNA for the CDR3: TGTGCCTGGAGTCCCCCAGGCGGGCCGACCCTTCAGTTCTTC. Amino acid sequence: CAWSPPGGPTLQFF.

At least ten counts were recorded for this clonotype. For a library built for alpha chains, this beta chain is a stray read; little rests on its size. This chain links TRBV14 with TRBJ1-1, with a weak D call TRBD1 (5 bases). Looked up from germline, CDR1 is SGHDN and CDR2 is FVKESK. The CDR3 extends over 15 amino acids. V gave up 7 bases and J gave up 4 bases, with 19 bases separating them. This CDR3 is CASTKGLGRGTEAFF. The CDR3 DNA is TGTGCCAGCACTAAAGGACTGGGAAGGGGCACTGAAGCTTTCTTT.

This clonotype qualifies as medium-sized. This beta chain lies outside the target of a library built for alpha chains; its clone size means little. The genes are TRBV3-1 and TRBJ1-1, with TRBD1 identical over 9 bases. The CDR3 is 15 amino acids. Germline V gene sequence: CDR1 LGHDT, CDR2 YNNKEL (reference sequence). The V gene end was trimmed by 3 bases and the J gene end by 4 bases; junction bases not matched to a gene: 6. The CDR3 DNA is TGTGCCAGCAGCCACGGGACAGGGTGGACCACTGAAGCTTTCTTT. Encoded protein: CASSHGTGWTTEAFF.

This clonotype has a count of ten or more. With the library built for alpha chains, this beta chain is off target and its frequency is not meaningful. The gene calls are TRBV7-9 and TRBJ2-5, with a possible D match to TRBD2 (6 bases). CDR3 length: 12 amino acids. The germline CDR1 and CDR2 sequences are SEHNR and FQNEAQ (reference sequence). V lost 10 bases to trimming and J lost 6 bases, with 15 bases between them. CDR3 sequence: CAIGGTWQTQYF. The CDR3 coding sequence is TGTGCCATCGGGGGAACCTGGCAGACCCAGTACTTC.

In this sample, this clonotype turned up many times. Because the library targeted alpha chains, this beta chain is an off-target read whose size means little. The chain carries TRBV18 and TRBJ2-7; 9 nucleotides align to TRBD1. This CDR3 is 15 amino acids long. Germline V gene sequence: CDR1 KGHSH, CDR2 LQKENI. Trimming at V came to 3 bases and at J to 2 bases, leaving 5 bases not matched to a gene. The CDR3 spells CASSPGQGRAYEQYF. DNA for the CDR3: TGTGCCAGCTCACCGGGACAGGGTCGGGCCTACGAGCAGTACTTC.

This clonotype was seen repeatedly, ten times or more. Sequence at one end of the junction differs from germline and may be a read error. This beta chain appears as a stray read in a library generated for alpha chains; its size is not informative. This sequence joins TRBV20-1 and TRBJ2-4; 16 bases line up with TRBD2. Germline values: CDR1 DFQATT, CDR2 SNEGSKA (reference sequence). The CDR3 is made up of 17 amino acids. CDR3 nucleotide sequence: TGCAGTCCTAGCGTGGGACTAGCGGGAGGGGCCAAAAACATTCAGTACTTC. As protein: CSPSVGLAGGAKNIQYF.

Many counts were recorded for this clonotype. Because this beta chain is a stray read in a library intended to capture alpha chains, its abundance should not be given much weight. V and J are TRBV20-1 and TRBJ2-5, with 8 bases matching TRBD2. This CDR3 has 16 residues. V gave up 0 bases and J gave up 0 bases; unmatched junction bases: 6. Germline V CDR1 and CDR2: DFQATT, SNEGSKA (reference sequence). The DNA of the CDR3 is TGCAGTGCTAGAGATCCCGGGAGGGGGTACCAAGAGACCCAGTACTTC. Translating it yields CSARDPGRGYQETQYF.

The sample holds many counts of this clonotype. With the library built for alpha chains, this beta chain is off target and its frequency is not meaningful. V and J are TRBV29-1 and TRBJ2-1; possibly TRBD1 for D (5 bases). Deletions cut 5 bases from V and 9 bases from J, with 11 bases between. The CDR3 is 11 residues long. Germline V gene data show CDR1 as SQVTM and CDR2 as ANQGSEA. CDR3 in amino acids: CSVYRQLEQFF. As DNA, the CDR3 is TGCAGCGTTTACCGACAGCTTGAGCAGTTCTTC.